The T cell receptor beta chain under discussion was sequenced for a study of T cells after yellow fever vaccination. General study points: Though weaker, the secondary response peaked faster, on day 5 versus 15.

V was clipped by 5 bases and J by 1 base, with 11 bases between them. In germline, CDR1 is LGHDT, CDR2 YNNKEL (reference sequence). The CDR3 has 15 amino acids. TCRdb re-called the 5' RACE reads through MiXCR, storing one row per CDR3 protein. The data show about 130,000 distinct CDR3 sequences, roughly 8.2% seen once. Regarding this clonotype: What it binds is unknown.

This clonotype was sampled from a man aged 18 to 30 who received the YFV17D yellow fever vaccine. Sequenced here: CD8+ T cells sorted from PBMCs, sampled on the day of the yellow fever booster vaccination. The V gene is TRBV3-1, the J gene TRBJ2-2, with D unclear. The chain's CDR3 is CASSLHNRNTGELFF. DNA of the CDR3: TGTGCCAGCAGCTTACACAACCGGAACACCGGGGAGCTGTTTTTT.